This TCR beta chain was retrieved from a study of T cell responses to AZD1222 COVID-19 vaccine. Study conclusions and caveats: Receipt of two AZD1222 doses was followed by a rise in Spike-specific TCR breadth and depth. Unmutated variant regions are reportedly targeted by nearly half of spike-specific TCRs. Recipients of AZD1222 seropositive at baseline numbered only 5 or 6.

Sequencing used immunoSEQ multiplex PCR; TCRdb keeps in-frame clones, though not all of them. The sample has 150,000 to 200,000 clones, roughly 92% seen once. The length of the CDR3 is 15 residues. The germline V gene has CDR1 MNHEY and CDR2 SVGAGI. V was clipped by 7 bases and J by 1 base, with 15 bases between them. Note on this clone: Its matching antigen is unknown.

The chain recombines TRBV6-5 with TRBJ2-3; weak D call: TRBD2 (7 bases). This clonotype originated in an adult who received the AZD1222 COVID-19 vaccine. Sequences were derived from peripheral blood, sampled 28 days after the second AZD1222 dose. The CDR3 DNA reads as TGTGCCAGCACCCTAGGGCGGGGGCGCACAGATACGCAGTATTTT. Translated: CASTLGRGRTDTQYF.